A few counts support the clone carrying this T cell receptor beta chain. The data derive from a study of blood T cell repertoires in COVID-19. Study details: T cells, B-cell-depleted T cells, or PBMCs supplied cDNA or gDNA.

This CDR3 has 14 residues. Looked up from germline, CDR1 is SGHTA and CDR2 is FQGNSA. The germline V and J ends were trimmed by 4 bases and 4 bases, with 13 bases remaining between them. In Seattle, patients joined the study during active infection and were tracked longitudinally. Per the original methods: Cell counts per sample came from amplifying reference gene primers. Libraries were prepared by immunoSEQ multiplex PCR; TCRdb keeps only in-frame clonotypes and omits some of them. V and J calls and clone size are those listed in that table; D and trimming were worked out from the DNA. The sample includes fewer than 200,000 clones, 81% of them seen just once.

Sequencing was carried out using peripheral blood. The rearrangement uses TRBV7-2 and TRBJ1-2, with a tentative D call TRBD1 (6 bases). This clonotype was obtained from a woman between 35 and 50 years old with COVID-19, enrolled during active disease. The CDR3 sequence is CASSSYGQLYGYTF. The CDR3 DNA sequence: TGTGCCAGCAGCTCTTACGGACAGCTCTATGGCTACACCTTC.